This T cell receptor (beta chain) was sequenced for a study of cytomegalovirus exposure and HLA in healthy donors. In its sample, this clone was seen a few times. Both 60 Vbeta primers and 13 Jbeta primers went into the PCR. Generated by immunoSEQ multiplex PCR, the TCRdb table keeps only in-frame clones and is missing some. In the table there are under 200,000 clones, roughly 80% of which are singletons. The clonotype originates from a male donor in good health and CMV-seropositive. Sequenced sample: PBMCs.

As DNA, the CDR3 is TGTGCCAGCAGCCTGTTCGACAGGGAGCGCGAGCAGTACTTC. This codes for CASSLFDREREQYF. The rearrangement uses TRBV5-6 and TRBJ2-7; 7 positions agree with TRBD1. The germline gives CDR1 SGHDT, CDR2 YYEEEE. The ends lost 4 bases at V and 6 bases at J; junction bases unmatched: 10. CDR3 length: 14 amino acids.